This T cell receptor (beta chain) was recorded in a study of response to subunit inactivated influenza vaccine. Findings and caveats of the study: It was suggested by the authors that few new T cells are recruited by each seasonal influenza vaccination.

TCRdb re-analysed the RT-PCR reads in MiXCR, keeping a single row per CDR3 protein. Among about 780,000 distinct CDR3 sequences, less than 20% were seen once, and the ten largest hold approximately 10%. A word on this clonotype: The antigen is unknown.

V shed 4 bases and J shed 0 bases, with 11 bases lying between them. CDR3 size: 15 residues. Germline assignment: CDR1 MNHEY and CDR2 SVGEGT. Sample: PBMCs from blood, taken 5 days after vaccination. The chain recombines TRBV6-2 or TRBV6-3 with TRBJ2-3; D perhaps matches TRBD1 (5 bases). The receptor's source is a man aged 50 to 59 who received an inactivated influenza vaccine. This CDR3 is CASSFQGYSTDTQYF. In DNA form, the CDR3 reads TGTGCCAGCAGTTTCCAGGGCTATAGCACAGATACGCAGTATTTT.